Listed here are 5 T cell receptor beta chains from one sample, sequenced in a study of OX40 agonist ivuxolimab in advanced cancers. The method was immunoSEQ multiplex PCR; TCRdb's version includes in-frame clones alone and lacks a portion of them. Of over 95,000 clones in the sample, 70% to 90% were seen once. Sequencing used CD4+ or CD8+ T cells sorted from blood, obtained in a trial of the OX40 agonist ivuxolimab. These receptors all stem from an adult with an advanced solid tumor such as melanoma, head and neck, liver or kidney cancer.

The V call is TRBV29-1, the J call TRBJ2-2; TRBD1 is a possible D gene (5 bases). This CDR3 is 13 amino acids long. The V gene's germline CDR1 is SQVTM and CDR2 ANQGSEA. V lost 4 bases and J lost 1, with 7 bases in between. The CDR3 DNA reads as TGCAGCGTTGGGACATTGAACACCGGGGAGCTGTTTTTT. This translates into CSVGTLNTGELFF.

The chain recombines TRBV7-9 with TRBJ2-3, with TRBD2 matching 13 bases. Germline CDR1 reads SEHNR; CDR2 reads FQNEAQ (reference sequence). The CDR3 covers 13 residues. V lost 11 bases and J lost 3; bases outside the gene matches: 2. The CDR3 nucleotides are TGTGCCGGGGGACTAGCGGGGACAGATACGCAGTATTTT. It is translated as CAGGLAGTDTQYF.

This sequence joins TRBV5-4 and TRBJ2-7, with a weak D call TRBD2 (6 bases). Per germline, CDR1 SGHNT and CDR2 YYREEE (reference sequence). CDR3 length: 16 residues. The V end lost 4 bases, the J end lost 5 bases, and 22 bases lay between the germline ends. The CDR3 DNA reads TGTGCCAGCAGCCGCTTTCCCCCCGGATCGGGGGACGAGCAGTACTTC. The encoded protein is CASSRFPPGSGDEQYF.

This chain joins TRBV7-2 and TRBJ2-4; D gene unclear. The CDR3 consists of 14 residues. The V and J ends lost 1 base and 0 bases respectively, with 4 bases between them. CDR1 and CDR2 from the germline V gene are SGHTA and FQGNSA. The CDR3 spells CASSLGIAKNIQYF. CDR3 bases: TGTGCCAGCAGCTTAGGGATAGCCAAAAACATTCAGTACTTC.

This rearrangement joins TRBV7-7 to TRBJ2-5; 8 bases are a match to TRBD2. Germline V CDR1 and CDR2: SSHAT, FNYEAQ (reference sequence). V trimming: 2 bases; J trimming: 3 bases; junction bases outside the gene matches: 5. The CDR3 consists of 15 residues. In nucleotides, the CDR3 is TGTGCCAGCAGCTTATCCCCGGGGGGGGAAGAGACCCAGTACTTC. This encodes CASSLSPGGEETQYF.